This TCR beta chain was captured in a study of T cells in Graves' hyperthyroidism and ophthalmopathy (dated by TCRdb to the late 2010s). Looking at the study overall: Peripheral blood was collected at initial diagnosis, before any treatment. To identify TCR V-J signatures that set the groups apart, the researchers used a discovery cohort of about a hundred patients, made up of under 45 with Graves' ophthalmopathy and 57 with stable Graves' hyperthyroidism. Whether ophthalmopathy could be predicted prospectively was tested in an independent validation cohort made up of roughly 20 hyperthyroidism patients plus 17 patients who later progressed to ophthalmopathy. The roughly 99 discovery patients were divided at random into training and test sets in a 7:3 ratio. In more than 5 Graves' hyperthyroidism patients, the study also compared T-cell repertoires from thyroid tissue with T-cell repertoires from blood. Once sampling was done, hyperthyroidism patients were given methimazole at a starting dose of 30 mg daily, whereas ophthalmopathy patients were given high-dose intravenous methylprednisolone. The paper describes TCR Vbeta CDR3 sequencing of some 130 peripheral blood samples, made up of roughly 40 ophthalmopathy patients, roughly 80 hyperthyroidism patients and 17 progressor patients. Study-level results and caveats: Blood samples also contained most of the expanded thyroid clonotypes (frequency above 0.001), which suggests that blood repertoires may reflect thyroid immune responses. In validation, the model predicted progression to ophthalmopathy a median of roughly 6.5 months before onset, with 65% to 71% sensitivity and nearly 75% specificity. A model built on a 13 V-J signature distinguished ophthalmopathy from stable hyperthyroidism, reaching about 88% sensitivity and 81.08% specificity in cross-validation and 80%/75% in testing. No statistical method was used to fix the sample size in advance, and group allocation was not hidden from the investigators.

The TCR beta CDR3 regions were amplified from RNA transcripts. The TCR CDR3 was subjected to a first round of RT-PCR using the HTBI primer set and the Qiagen OneStep RT-PCR kit. A second multiplex PCR round built the libraries, followed by size selection and purification. The libraries were sequenced on an Illumina HiSeq2000 using paired-end 100 bp reads. For the original study's pipeline: SOAPnuke was used to process the raw data, removing reads that contained adapters or uncalled bases, had a mean Phred below 15, or lacked an exact match to the constant primer or identifier. High-quality paired reads were merged using COPE v1.2.5, and each unique nucleotide sequence was defined as a clonotype. MiTCR v1.1 was used to align the clonotypes against IMGT TRBV, TRBD and TRBJ reference segments. Only V-J combinations with frequency above 0.0001, covering about 99% of repertoires, were analysed. A TCS score was defined as the ratio between F50 (clonal expansion) and ExV (chaos), using BLOSUM62-based TCRdist between CDR3 peptides within each V-J. Welch's t-statistics and random forest reduced approximately 520 V-J features to roughly 13, which were used in a naive Bayes classifier (R e1071). The public sequencing data were trimmed at Q25 with fastp and processed into clonotypes with MiXCR by TCRdb, which kept only in-frame beta chains. Entries are consolidated by CDR3 protein sequence, retaining the most common genes and DNA. TCRdb, rather than the study authors, made the V and J calls. The sample table records about 640,000 distinct CDR3 sequences; under 25% of these occur just once. Jointly, the top ten make up under 35% of the sample.

In the ophthalmopathy patients, disease was moderately to severely active, with a Clinical Activity Score of 3 or more, a NOSPECS grade of 4 or more, and a duration of less than 3 months. Any patient with an uncontrolled infection, another autoimmune disease, pregnancy or lactation was excluded. Diagnoses were established on the basis of clinical symptoms, serum thyroxine and TRAb, thyroid ultrasound, and orbital computed tomography. PBMCs were isolated from about 9 ml of fresh peripheral blood by Ficoll-Paque density gradient centrifugation. Trizol reagent was used to extract total RNA, and RNA quality was then checked on an Agilent 2100 Bioanalyzer. The CDR3 numbers 17 residues from cysteine through phenylalanine. Here the CDR3 DNA is all that survives: 51 bases in frame from base 1. CDR1 and CDR2 are drawn from the germline V gene: SGHVT, SQSDAQ. V is pruned by 6 bases and J by 3 bases, leaving 11 bases of the junction without a gene match.

On this clonotype: No cognate antigen has been identified for it. No much larger clonotype is one base removed from it; base qualities were not supplied.

The sequence links TRBV7-4 to TRBJ2-5, with 12 middle bases fitting TRBD2. The sequence was collected from a man aged 25-45 years with Graves' ophthalmopathy. The sequencing input was blood. The CDR3: CASRRSPTSGREETQYF. Read as DNA, the sequence is TGTGCCAGCAGACGAAGCCCGACTAGCGGGAGAGAAGAGACCCAGTACTTC.